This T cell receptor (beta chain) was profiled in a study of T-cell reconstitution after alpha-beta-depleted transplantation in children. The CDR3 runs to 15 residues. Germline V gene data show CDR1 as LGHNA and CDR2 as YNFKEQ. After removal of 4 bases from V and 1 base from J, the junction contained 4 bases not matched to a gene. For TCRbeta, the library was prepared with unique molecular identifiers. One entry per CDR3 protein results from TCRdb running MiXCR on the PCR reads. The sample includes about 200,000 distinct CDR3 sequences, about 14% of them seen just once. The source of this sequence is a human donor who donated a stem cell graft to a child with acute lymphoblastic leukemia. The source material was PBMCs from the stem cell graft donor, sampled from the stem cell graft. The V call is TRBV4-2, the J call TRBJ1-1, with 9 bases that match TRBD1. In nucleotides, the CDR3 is TGTGCCAGCAGCCTGACAGGGGGTTCGAACACTGAAGCTTTCTTT. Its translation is CASSLTGGSNTEAFF.